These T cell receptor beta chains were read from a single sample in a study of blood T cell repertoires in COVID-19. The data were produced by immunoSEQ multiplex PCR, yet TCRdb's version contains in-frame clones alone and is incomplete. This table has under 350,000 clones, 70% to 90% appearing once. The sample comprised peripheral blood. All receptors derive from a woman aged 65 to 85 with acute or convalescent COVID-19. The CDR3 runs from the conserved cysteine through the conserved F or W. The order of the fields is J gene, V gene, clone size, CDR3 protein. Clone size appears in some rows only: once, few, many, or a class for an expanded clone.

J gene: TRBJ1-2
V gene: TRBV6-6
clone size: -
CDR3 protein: CASRDPGSGGYTF

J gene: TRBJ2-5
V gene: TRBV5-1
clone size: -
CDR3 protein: CASSADSADLQTQYF

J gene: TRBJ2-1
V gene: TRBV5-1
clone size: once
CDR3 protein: CASSFLGLAGAGSYNEQFF

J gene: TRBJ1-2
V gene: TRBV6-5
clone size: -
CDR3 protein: CASSWTGQGYTF

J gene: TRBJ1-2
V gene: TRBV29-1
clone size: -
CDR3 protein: CSVESREELGYTF

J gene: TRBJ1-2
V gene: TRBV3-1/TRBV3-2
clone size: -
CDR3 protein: CASSQNGVYGYTF

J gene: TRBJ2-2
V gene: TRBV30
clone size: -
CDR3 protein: CAWSLEYGELFF

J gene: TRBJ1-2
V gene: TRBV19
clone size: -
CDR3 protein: CASSPTYRANYGYTF

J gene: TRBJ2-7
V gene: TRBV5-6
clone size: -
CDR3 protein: CASSLSLAAYEQYF

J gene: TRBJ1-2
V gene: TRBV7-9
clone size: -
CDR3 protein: CASSLGGEVEDGYTF

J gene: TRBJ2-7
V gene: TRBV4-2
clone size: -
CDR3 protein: CASSGTGDYEQYF

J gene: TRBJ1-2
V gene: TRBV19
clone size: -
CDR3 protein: CASTNQGRGESGYTF

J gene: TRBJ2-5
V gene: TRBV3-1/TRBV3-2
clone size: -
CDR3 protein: CASSQRSVMETQYF

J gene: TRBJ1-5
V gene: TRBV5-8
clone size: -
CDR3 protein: CASSLGGWSNQPQHF

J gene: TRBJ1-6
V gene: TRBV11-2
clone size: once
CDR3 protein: CASSSFTVNSPLHF

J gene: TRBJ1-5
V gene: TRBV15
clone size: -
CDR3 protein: CATSAQNNQPQHF